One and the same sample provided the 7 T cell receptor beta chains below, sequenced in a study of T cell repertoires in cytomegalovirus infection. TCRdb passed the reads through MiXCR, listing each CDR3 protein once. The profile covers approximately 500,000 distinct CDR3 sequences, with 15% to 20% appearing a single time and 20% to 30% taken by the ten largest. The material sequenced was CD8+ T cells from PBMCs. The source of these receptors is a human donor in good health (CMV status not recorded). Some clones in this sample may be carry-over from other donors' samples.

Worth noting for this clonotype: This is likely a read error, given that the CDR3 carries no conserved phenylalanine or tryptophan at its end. The DNA for the CDR3 is TGTGCCGCCCGGGACAGTTCCTACAATGAGCAGTTCTTA. Amino acids: CAARDSSYNEQFL. The chain uses TRBV11-2 and TRBJ2-1; 7 bases are shared with TRBD1. The CDR3 is 13 residues long. J lost 1 base, V lost 11 bases, and 5 bases had no gene match. Per germline, CDR1 SGHAT and CDR2 FQNNGV.

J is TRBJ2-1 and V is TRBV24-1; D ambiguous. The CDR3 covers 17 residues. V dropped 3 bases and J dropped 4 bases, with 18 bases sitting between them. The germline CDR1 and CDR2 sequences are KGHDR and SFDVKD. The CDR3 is CATSDPIDSIYYNEQFF. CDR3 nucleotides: TGTGCCACCAGTGATCCCATCGACTCCATTTATTACAATGAGCAGTTCTTC.

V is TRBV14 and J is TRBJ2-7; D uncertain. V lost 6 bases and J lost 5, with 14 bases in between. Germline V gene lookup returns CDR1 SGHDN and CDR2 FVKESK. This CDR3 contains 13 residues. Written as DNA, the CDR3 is TGTGCCAGCAGTTACACGGAGATCGACGAGCAGTACTTC. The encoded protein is CASSYTEIDEQYF.

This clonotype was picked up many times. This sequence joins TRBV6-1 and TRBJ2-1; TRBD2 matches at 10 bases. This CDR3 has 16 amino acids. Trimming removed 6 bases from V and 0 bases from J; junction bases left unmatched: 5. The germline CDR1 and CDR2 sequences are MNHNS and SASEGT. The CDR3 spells CASRSGTSVSYNEQFF. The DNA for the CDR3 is TGTGCCAGCAGGAGTGGGACTAGCGTCTCCTACAATGAGCAGTTCTTC.

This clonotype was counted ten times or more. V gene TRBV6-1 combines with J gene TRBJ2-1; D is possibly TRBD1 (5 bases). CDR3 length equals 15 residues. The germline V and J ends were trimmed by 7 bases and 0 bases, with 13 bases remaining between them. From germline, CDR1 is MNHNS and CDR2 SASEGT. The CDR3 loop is CASNPPGFSYNEQFF. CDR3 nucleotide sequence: TGTGCCAGCAACCCCCCAGGGTTCTCCTACAATGAGCAGTTCTTC.

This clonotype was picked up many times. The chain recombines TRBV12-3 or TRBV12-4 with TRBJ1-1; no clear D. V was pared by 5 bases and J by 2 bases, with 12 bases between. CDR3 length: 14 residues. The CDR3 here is CASSPPGRNTEAFF. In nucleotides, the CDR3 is TGTGCCAGCAGTCCCCCGGGCCGCAACACTGAAGCTTTCTTT.

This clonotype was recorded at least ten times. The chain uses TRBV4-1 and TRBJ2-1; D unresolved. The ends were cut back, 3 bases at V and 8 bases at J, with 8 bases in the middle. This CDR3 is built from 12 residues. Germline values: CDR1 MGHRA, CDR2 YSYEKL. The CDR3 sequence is CASSQRLDEQFF. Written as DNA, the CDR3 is TGCGCCAGCAGCCAGCGACTCGATGAGCAGTTCTTC.